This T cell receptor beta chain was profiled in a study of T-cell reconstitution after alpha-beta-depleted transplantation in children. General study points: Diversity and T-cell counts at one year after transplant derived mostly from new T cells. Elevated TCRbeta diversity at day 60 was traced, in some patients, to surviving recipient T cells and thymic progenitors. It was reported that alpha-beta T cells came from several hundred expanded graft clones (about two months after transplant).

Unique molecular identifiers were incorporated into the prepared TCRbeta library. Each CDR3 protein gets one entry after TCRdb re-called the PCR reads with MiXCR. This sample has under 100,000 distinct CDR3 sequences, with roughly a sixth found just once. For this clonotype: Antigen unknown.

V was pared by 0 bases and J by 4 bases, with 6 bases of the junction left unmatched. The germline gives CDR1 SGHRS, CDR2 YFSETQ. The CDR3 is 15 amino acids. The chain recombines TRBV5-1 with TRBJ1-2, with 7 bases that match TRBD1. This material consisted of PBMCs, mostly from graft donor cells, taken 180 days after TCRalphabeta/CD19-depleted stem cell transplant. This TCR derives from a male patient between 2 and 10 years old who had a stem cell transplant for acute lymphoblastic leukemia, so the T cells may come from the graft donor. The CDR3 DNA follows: TGCGCCAGCAGCTTGGGACAGGGACGCGGCTATGGCTACACCTTC. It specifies CASSLGQGRGYGYTF.